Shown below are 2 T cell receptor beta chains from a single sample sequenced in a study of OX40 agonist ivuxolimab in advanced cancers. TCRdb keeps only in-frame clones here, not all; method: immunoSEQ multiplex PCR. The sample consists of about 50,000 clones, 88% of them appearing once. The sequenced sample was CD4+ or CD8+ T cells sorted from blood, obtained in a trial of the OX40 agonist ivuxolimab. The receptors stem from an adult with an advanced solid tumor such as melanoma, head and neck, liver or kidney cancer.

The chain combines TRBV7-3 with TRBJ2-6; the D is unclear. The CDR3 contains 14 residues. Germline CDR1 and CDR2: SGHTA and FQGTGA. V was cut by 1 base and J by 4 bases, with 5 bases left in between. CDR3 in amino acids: CASSLNTGANVLTF. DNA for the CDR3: TGTGCCAGCAGCTTAAATACCGGGGCCAACGTCCTGACTTTC.

CDR3 nucleotide sequence: TGTGCCAGCAGCTTTCGCGGGAGGGCTGAATACGAGCAGTACTTC. It specifies CASSFRGRAEYEQYF. The chain links TRBV5-4 to TRBJ2-7, with 9 bases fitting TRBD2. CDR3 length: 15 residues. V lost 2 bases, J lost 4 bases, and 7 bases stayed unmatched. Germline lookup yields CDR1 SGHNT and CDR2 YYREEE (reference sequence). Together with reference TRBV5-4 and TRBJ2-7, the CDR3 gives the full variable domain: ETGVTQSPTHLIKTRGQQVTLRCSSQSGHNTVSWYQQALGQGPQFIFQYYREEENGRGNFPPRFSGLQFPNYSSELNVNALELDDSALYLCASSFRGRAEYEQYFGPGTRLTVT.